The rows below give T cell receptor beta chains drawn from one sample of a study of blood T cell repertoires in COVID-19. TCRdb keeps only in-frame clones here, not all; method: immunoSEQ multiplex PCR. The data hold around 97,000 clones, with 70% to 90% observed a single time. Input material: peripheral blood. The receptors originated from a woman aged 55-70 years with acute or convalescent COVID-19. Each CDR3 is given with its conserved first and last residue. A D gene is named only where the DNA matches it firmly. Clone size is shown for a subset of rows, as once, few, many or a class of expanded clone.

V	size	J	D	CDR3	DNA
TRBV5-1	NA	TRBJ2-5	TRBD1	CASSLATGVQETQYF	TGCGCCAGCAGCTTGGCGACAGGGGTCCAAGAGACCCAGTACTTC
TRBV5-1	NA	TRBJ1-4	NA	CTSSLEGGDEKLFF	TGCACCAGCAGCTTGGAAGGGGGAGATGAAAAACTGTTTTTT
TRBV5-8	NA	TRBJ2-3	TRBD1	CASSLVRTGEQYF	TGTGCCAGCAGCTTGGTTCGGACAGGCGAGCAGTATTTT
TRBV3-1/TRBV3-2	NA	TRBJ2-3	TRBD2	CASSPWTSVADTQYF	TGTGCCAGCAGCCCGTGGACTAGCGTGGCAGATACGCAGTATTTT
TRBV12-5	once	TRBJ2-1	NA	CASGMGAATYNEQFF	TGTGCTAGTGGTATGGGGGCCGCGACCTACAATGAGCAGTTCTTC
TRBV25-1	NA	TRBJ1-3	NA	CASSERDSFGNTIYF	TGTGCCAGCAGTGAGCGAGACAGTTTTGGAAACACCATATATTTT
TRBV5-4	NA	TRBJ2-1	NA	CASSLTVYEQFF	TGTGCCAGCAGCTTAACGGTGTATGAGCAGTTCTTC
TRBV7-8	NA	TRBJ2-1	TRBD2	CASSMAGVSYNEQFF	TGTGCCAGCAGTATGGCGGGAGTCTCCTACAATGAGCAGTTCTTC
TRBV28	NA	TRBJ2-7	NA	CASSTGFPYEQYF	TGTGCCAGCAGTACAGGGTTTCCCTACGAGCAGTACTTC
TRBV9	NA	TRBJ1-2	NA	CASTSSTGSNYGYTF	TGTGCCAGCACCTCTTCGACAGGTTCTAACTATGGCTACACCTTC
TRBV19	NA	TRBJ2-4	NA	CASSIEQLAKNIQYF	TGTGCCAGTAGTATTGAACAGTTAGCCAAAAACATTCAGTACTTC
TRBV6-6	NA	TRBJ2-3	TRBD2	CASSSPLAGGAASTDTQYF	TGTGCCAGCAGCTCACCTCTAGCGGGAGGAGCGGCTAGCACAGATACGCAGTATTTT
TRBV5-6	NA	TRBJ1-4	TRBD1	CASSLLARGPEKLFF	TGTGCCAGCAGCTTGTTGGCCAGGGGGCCTGAAAAACTGTTTTTT
TRBV5-4	NA	TRBJ2-1	NA	CASSPRRDLYNEQFF	TGTGCCAGCAGCCCCCGGAGGGACTTATACAATGAGCAGTTCTTC
TRBV7-9	NA	TRBJ1-5	NA	CASSSIYSNQPQHF	TGTGCCAGCAGCTCCATCTATAGCAATCAGCCCCAGCATTTT
TRBV6-5	NA	TRBJ1-6	NA	CASSYSIRGSPLHF	TGTGCCAGCAGTTACTCAATCAGGGGCTCACCCCTCCACTTT
TRBV20-1	once	TRBJ2-4	NA	CSARWGDIQYF	TGCAGTGCTAGGTGGGGGGACATTCAGTACTTC
TRBV29-1	few	TRBJ1-1	NA	CSVEDRVGEAFF	TGCAGCGTTGAAGACAGGGTGGGAGAAGCTTTCTTT
TRBV29-1	NA	TRBJ1-1	TRBD1	CSGDRGNTEAFF	TGCAGCGGGGACAGGGGGAACACTGAAGCTTTCTTT
TRBV7-5	NA	TRBJ1-3	NA	CARSLIQGANKDTIYF	TGTGCCAGAAGCTTAATTCAGGGGGCGAACAAGGACACCATATATTTT
TRBV21-1	few	TRBJ1-1	NA	CASKGPAGPFF	TGTGCCAGCAAGGGGCCCGCAGGCCCTTTCTTT
TRBV7-9	NA	TRBJ1-1	NA	CASSFGEWATEAFF	TGTGCCAGCAGCTTCGGGGAGTGGGCCACTGAAGCTTTCTTT
TRBV6-5	NA	TRBJ2-5	NA	CASNLEETQYF	TGTGCCAGCAACTTAGAAGAGACCCAGTACTTC
TRBV19	NA	TRBJ2-3	TRBD2	CASSIYRGDTDTQYF	TGTGCCAGTAGTATTTATCGGGGGGACACAGATACGCAGTATTTT
TRBV27	NA	TRBJ1-5	NA	CASSLWAGSNQPQHF	TGTGCCAGCAGTTTATGGGCGGGGAGCAATCAGCCCCAGCATTTT
TRBV25-1	NA	TRBJ2-7	NA	CAGFKKVGILSYEQYF	TGTGCCGGCTTCAAGAAGGTGGGCATCCTCTCCTACGAGCAGTACTTC
TRBV15	NA	TRBJ2-1	NA	CATSRTLEGGLFF	TGTGCCACCAGCAGAACCCTTGAGGGAGGACTGTTCTTC
TRBV28	once	TRBJ1-2	NA	CASSSRTGGYTF	TGTGCCAGCAGTTCCCGGACGGGGGGCTACACCTTC
TRBV7-6	NA	TRBJ2-1	NA	CASSLRGGDFNNEQFF	TGTGCCAGCAGCTTAAGGGGGGGGGACTTCAACAATGAGCAGTTCTTC
TRBV19	NA	TRBJ1-2	NA	CASSISTGRVDGYTF	TGTGCCAGTAGTATTTCTACGGGGAGGGTTGATGGCTACACCTTC
TRBV15	NA	TRBJ2-1	TRBD2	CATRPGLAGGYNEQFF	TGTGCCACCAGACCCGGACTAGCGGGAGGTTACAATGAGCAGTTCTTC
TRBV9	NA	TRBJ1-2	TRBD1	CASSARPGTGNYGYTF	TGTGCCAGCAGCGCCCGTCCCGGGACAGGGAACTATGGCTACACCTTC
TRBV14	NA	TRBJ2-1	TRBD2	CASSPYAGGRGGEQFF	TGTGCCAGCAGCCCCTACGCGGGAGGGCGCGGTGGTGAGCAGTTCTTC
TRBV12-5	NA	TRBJ2-2	NA	CASARIVARLGGELFF	TGTGCTAGTGCTCGCATAGTGGCGCGGCTTGGCGGGGAGCTGTTTTTT
TRBV5-1	NA	TRBJ1-1	TRBD1	CASSPGTGTEAFF	TGCGCCAGCAGCCCTGGGACAGGGACTGAAGCTTTCTTT
TRBV27	NA	TRBJ1-1	NA	CASSLSSLRGRNTEAFF	TGTGCCAGCAGTTTATCGAGCCTGAGGGGGAGAAACACTGAAGCTTTCTTT
TRBV9	NA	TRBJ2-3	NA	CASSVLGYTQYF	TGTGCCAGCAGCGTTCTCGGGTATACGCAGTATTTT
TRBV27	NA	TRBJ1-4	NA	CASAWTRTNEKLFF	TGTGCCAGCGCCTGGACACGAACTAATGAAAAACTGTTTTTT
TRBV5-1	NA	TRBJ1-5	NA	CASSLSEGGNQPQHF	TGCGCCAGCAGCTTGTCGGAGGGGGGGAATCAGCCCCAGCATTTT
TRBV7-8	NA	TRBJ2-7	TRBD1	CASSLRIFGTGAYEQYF	TGTGCCAGCAGCTTAAGGATATTCGGGACAGGGGCCTACGAGCAGTACTTC
TRBV5-1	NA	TRBJ2-2	NA	CASSLGEGHTGELFF	TGCGCCAGCAGCTTGGGTGAGGGCCACACCGGGGAGCTGTTTTTT
TRBV5-4	NA	TRBJ1-2	TRBD1	CASSLAGTGGYTF	TGTGCCAGCAGCTTGGCGGGGACAGGGGGCTACACCTTC